This T cell receptor beta chain was obtained from a study of identical twins. General observations from the study: Sequences that were out-of-frame, alpha and twin-shared displayed an excess of low generation probability.

The germline CDR1 and CDR2 sequences are SGHRS and YFSETQ. The CDR3 has 15 residues. V lost 0 bases and J lost 1, with 10 bases in between. TCRdb passed the 5' RACE reads through MiXCR, listing each CDR3 protein once. The data show some 330,000 distinct CDR3 sequences, with roughly 9% seen just once and more than 8% held by the top ten. To note about this clonotype: Antigen specificity is unknown.

The specimen sequenced was naive T cells sorted from blood. The chain carries TRBV5-1 and TRBJ1-1; D gene unclear. This sequence originates from a woman aged 45-65 years in good health. In DNA, the CDR3 is TGCGCCAGCAGCTTGGCCAGTGTGGGGAACACTGAAGCTTTCTTT. It codes for CASSLASVGNTEAFF.